The 22 T cell receptor beta chains given below trace back to one sample, sequenced in a study of radiation and T cells in renal cell carcinoma (TCRdb year 2020). The time point label, as the study defines it: baseline pretreatment blood. This specimen's treatment or condition label, per the study, means: 15 Gy SBRT to primary tumor, nephrectomy 4 weeks later. To prepare the library, the immunoSEQ multiplex PCR assay was applied. Held by TCRdb, this immuneACCESS table contains in-frame sequences only and omits some clones. Under half of the omission traces to an unresolved V gene where checked; the cause of the rest is unknown. Here the sample has over 85,000 clones; approximately 83% occur a single time. More than 5.5% of the sample comes from the top ten. Here the sequenced sample was blood, taken from a patient whose treatment included radiotherapy and nephrectomy. The receptors come from a man in his sixties with renal cell carcinoma.

The genes are TRBV7-8 and TRBJ1-2, with 7 bases fitting TRBD1. This CDR3 is built from 17 residues. The V gene's germline CDR1 is SGHVS and CDR2 FQNEAQ. J gave up 6 bases and V 5 bases, and 18 bases lay outside the gene matches. This chain's CDR3 is CASSRRQGRNGGHGYTF. The CDR3 DNA reads as TGTGCCAGCAGCCGGAGACAGGGTCGGAATGGAGGGCATGGCTACACCTTC. Full variable domain (remainder filled in from reference TRBV7-8 and TRBJ1-2): GAGVSQSPRYKVAKRGQDVALRCDPISGHVSLFWYQQALGQGPEFLTYFQNEAQLDKSGLPSDRFFAERPEGSVSTLKIQRTQQEDSAVYLCASSRRQGRNGGHGYTFGSGTRLTVV.

In DNA, the CDR3 is TGTGCCAGCAGTATGAGGAACACTGAAGCTTTCTTT. It yields the protein CASSMRNTEAFF. The chain carries TRBV11-3 and TRBJ1-1; no firm D call. The CDR3 is 12 residues long. V was clipped by 6 bases and J by 1 base, with 6 bases between them. The germline CDR1 and CDR2 sequences are SGHNT and YENEEA. The whole variable domain, remainder taken from reference TRBV11-3 and TRBJ1-1, is EAGVVQSPRYKIIEKKQPVAFWCNPISGHNTLYWYLQNLGQGPELLIRYENEEAVDDSQLPKDRFSAERLKGVDSTLKIQPAELGDSAVYLCASSMRNTEAFFGQGTRLTVV.

The chain is built from TRBV9 and TRBJ2-1; TRBD2 is a possible D gene (5 bases). Germline CDR1 reads SGDLS; CDR2 reads YYNGEE. Trimming removed 0 bases at V and 5 bases at J, with 15 bases between. The CDR3 consists of 16 residues. CDR3 bases: TGTGCCAGCAGCGTAGTAGGAGCGGCAGCCAACAATGAGCAGTTCTTC. Translation: CASSVVGAAANNEQFF.

J is TRBJ1-5 and V is TRBV19, with a possible D match to TRBD1 (6 bases). The CDR3 covers 12 residues. Germline assignment: CDR1 LNHDA and CDR2 SQIVND (reference sequence). V was trimmed by 8 bases and J by 5 bases, leaving 10 bases between them. This CDR3 reads CASSRGHQPQHF. The CDR3 region has the DNA TGTGCCAGTTCTCGGGGGCATCAGCCCCAGCATTTT.

This chain uses TRBV19 with TRBJ2-1, with D perhaps TRBD1 (6 bases). Germline CDR1 is LNHDA and CDR2 is SQIVND (reference sequence). Trimming removed 4 bases at V and 7 bases at J, with 11 bases between. The CDR3 contains 13 residues. CDR3 bases: TGTGCCAGTAGTAAGACAGGTTTTAATGAGCAGTTCTTC. Translating it yields CASSKTGFNEQFF. Supplemented by reference TRBV19 and TRBJ2-1, the full variable domain reads DGGITQSPKYLFRKEGQNVTLSCEQNLNHDAMYWYRQDPGQGLRLIYYSQIVNDFQKGDIAEGYSVSREKKESFPLTVTSAQKNPTAFYLCASSKTGFNEQFFGPGTRLTVL.

This chain uses TRBV28 with TRBJ1-5; TRBD1 is a possible D gene (5 bases). Trimming took 3 bases from V and 3 from J, leaving 18 bases between them. CDR1 and CDR2 from the germline V gene are MDHEN and SYDVKM. The CDR3 sequence is 17 residues long. CDR3 protein: CASSFLNFDRFNQPQHF. CDR3 sequence (DNA): TGTGCCAGCAGTTTCCTGAATTTTGACAGATTCAATCAGCCCCAGCATTTT.

This chain joins TRBV7-6 and TRBJ2-1; no clear D gene. The CDR3 extends over 12 amino acids. V shed 6 bases and J shed 8 bases, with 11 bases lying between them. Germline assignment: CDR1 SGHVS and CDR2 FNYEAQ. The CDR3 DNA sequence: TGTGCCAGCAGTCAATTAAGGGATGAGCAGTTCTTC. This gives the protein CASSQLRDEQFF.

The chain combines TRBV7-2 with TRBJ2-3, with D unclear. CDR3 length: 12 residues. Trimming removed 5 bases from V and 6 bases from J, with 9 bases in between. Germline lookup yields CDR1 SGHTA and CDR2 FQGNSA. The CDR3 here is CASSRIRDTQYF. The CDR3 coding sequence is TGTGCCAGCAGCCGGATACGTGATACGCAGTATTTT.

The gene calls are TRBV5-1 and TRBJ2-3; D gene ambiguous. The CDR3 totals 14 residues. CDR1 and CDR2 from the germline V gene are SGHRS and YFSETQ. V lost 0 bases, J lost 4 bases, and 9 bases lay in between. The DNA for the CDR3 is TGCGCCAGCAGCTTGGACCCGGGCCCAGATACGCAGTATTTT. Translating gives CASSLDPGPDTQYF.

The rearrangement uses TRBV10-2 and TRBJ2-5; D possibly corresponds to TRBD2 (7 bases). Germline assignment: CDR1 WSHSY and CDR2 SAAADI. V gave up 4 bases and J gave up 5 bases, with 17 bases separating them. The CDR3 is made up of 15 amino acids. The CDR3 loop is CASSVSGGPGETQYF. The DNA of the CDR3 is TGCGCCAGCAGTGTCTCCGGGGGGCCGGGCGAGACCCAGTACTTC.

The rearrangement joins TRBV5-1 to TRBJ2-7, with D maybe TRBD1 (5 bases). CDR3 length: 17 amino acids. The V end lost 2 bases, the J end lost 0 bases, and 18 bases lay between the germline ends. CDR1 and CDR2 from the germline V gene are SGHRS and YFSETQ. In DNA form, the CDR3 reads TGCGCCAGCAGCTTTCGCCCCACAGGTGCAAGCTCCTACGAGCAGTACTTC. Translated, it gives CASSFRPTGASSYEQYF.

The rearrangement uses TRBV2 and TRBJ2-5, with D possibly matching TRBD2 (5 bases). The CDR3 runs 15 residues. The germline V and J ends were trimmed by 3 bases and 5 bases, with 16 bases remaining between them. CDR1 and CDR2 (germline): SNHLY, FYNNEI. The CDR3 spells CASSDRLAVAETQYF. CDR3 in DNA: TGTGCCAGCAGTGATCGGCTAGCCGTAGCGGAGACCCAGTACTTC.

The rearrangement joins TRBV27 to TRBJ2-2; D possibly uses TRBD1 or TRBD2 (5 bases each). V shed 6 bases and J shed 6 bases, with 17 bases lying between them. CDR3 length equals 15 residues. Looked up from germline, CDR1 is MNHEY and CDR2 is SMNVEV (reference sequence). The CDR3 sequence is CASSLGVGSAGELFF. For the CDR3, the DNA is TGTGCCAGCAGCCTAGGGGTGGGGAGCGCCGGGGAGCTGTTTTTT.

This chain joins TRBV7-3 and TRBJ2-1, with no clear D. Per the germline V gene, CDR1 is SGHTA and CDR2 is FQGTGA. The V gene lost 2 bases and the J gene lost 4 bases, with 12 bases spanning the gap. CDR3 length: 15 residues. The CDR3 region is CASSLSAAPYNEQFF. The CDR3 nucleotides read TGTGCCAGCAGCTTATCCGCTGCCCCTTACAATGAGCAGTTCTTC.

This clone showed up just a few times. The rearrangement joins TRBV6-6 to TRBJ2-2, with D perhaps matching TRBD2 (5 bases). The CDR3 sequence is 14 residues long. The V end lost 3 bases, the J end lost 4 bases, and 9 bases lay between the germline ends. CDR1 is MNHNY, CDR2 SVGAGI, per germline (reference sequence). CDR3 sequence: CASSYIGGTGELFF. CDR3 nucleotide sequence: TGTGCCAGCAGTTATATCGGAGGCACCGGGGAGCTGTTTTTT.

The V and J genes are TRBV5-1 and TRBJ2-3, with 10 nucleotides matching TRBD2. The trim removed 4 bases at V and 3 bases at J, leaving 11 bases unmatched. Germline V gene lookup returns CDR1 SGHRS and CDR2 YFSETQ. CDR3 length: 17 amino acids. The CDR3 is CASSTASSGSRTDTQYF. CDR3 DNA sequence: TGCGCCAGCAGCACCGCTTCTAGCGGGAGTAGGACAGATACGCAGTATTTT.

V and J are TRBV15 and TRBJ2-7; D unclear. V shed 0 bases and J shed 3 bases, with 9 bases lying between them. The CDR3 length is 14 residues. Germline-derived CDR1 and CDR2 are LNHNV and YYDKDF (reference sequence). This chain's CDR3 is CATSRDLGVYEQYF. CDR3 DNA sequence: TGTGCCACCAGCAGAGATCTAGGAGTCTACGAGCAGTACTTC.

The rearrangement uses TRBV9 and TRBJ1-1, with D perhaps matching TRBD1 (5 bases). Germline CDR1 reads SGDLS; CDR2 reads YYNGEE. Trimming removed 3 bases at V and 6 bases at J, with 12 bases between. This CDR3 has 13 amino acids. CDR3 residues: CASSGDSFSEAFF. CDR3 bases: TGTGCCAGCAGCGGTGACAGTTTTTCTGAAGCTTTCTTT.

The CDR3 bases are TGTGCCAGCAGCCTCGGGACTAGTACCTACGAGCAGTACTTC. This gives the protein CASSLGTSTYEQYF. This rearrangement joins TRBV4-2 to TRBJ2-7, with 8 bases identical to TRBD2. Germline loops: CDR1 LGHNA, CDR2 YNFKEQ. Unmatched junction bases numbered 4, after V lost 4 bases and J lost 2 bases. The CDR3 loop spans 14 amino acids.

This clone was seen a handful of times. An end of the junction differs from the germline gene, which may be a read error. J is TRBJ2-1 and V is TRBV2, with 10 bases lining up with TRBD1. The CDR3 spans 15 residues. CDR1 is SNHLY, CDR2 FYNNEI, per germline. For the CDR3, the DNA is TGTGCCAGCAATGAACGGGACAGGGGTCCTAGTGAGCAGTTCTTC. Translating it yields CASNERDRGPSEQFF.

This clone was seen just once. The V call is TRBV2, the J call TRBJ1-1; 8 nucleotides line up with TRBD1. J was trimmed by 5 bases and V by 4 bases; bases with no gene match: 9. The length of the CDR3 is 15 residues. Germline V gives CDR1 SNHLY, CDR2 FYNNEI. The CDR3 reads CASSVNGQGITEAFF. The DNA of the CDR3 is TGTGCCAGCAGTGTGAACGGACAGGGAATTACTGAAGCTTTCTTT.

The rearrangement uses TRBV11-2 and TRBJ2-7; TRBD1 aligns across 9 bases. CDR1 is SGHAT, CDR2 FQNNGV, per germline. J gave up 6 bases and V 5 bases, and 8 bases lay outside the gene matches. There are 14 residues in the CDR3. CDR3 amino acids: CASSQTRQGGEQYF. CDR3 bases: TGTGCCAGCAGCCAGACCCGACAGGGGGGCGAGCAGTACTTC. Using reference TRBV11-2 and TRBJ2-7 for the parts outside the CDR3, the full variable domain is EAGVAQSPRYKIIEKRQSVAFWCNPISGHATLYWYQQILGQGPKLLIQFQNNGVVDDSQLPKDRFSAERLKGVDSTLKIQPAKLEDSAVYLCASSQTRQGGEQYFGPGTRLTVT.